A single sample gave rise to the 9 T cell receptor beta chains below, sequenced in a study of PD-1 blockade in classical Hodgkin lymphoma. Every patient had relapsed following autologous stem cell transplantation, and cohorts differed in brentuximab vedotin exposure. Assay used: immunoSEQ multiplex PCR; TCRdb lists only in-frame clones, some missing. The repertoire holds 25,000 to 35,000 clones, less than 85% seen once, with about a fifth in the top ten. The sequencing used peripheral blood mononuclear cells (PBMCs), collected before the second cycle of nivolumab. These receptors were taken from a human donor with classical Hodgkin lymphoma.

The chain links TRBV4-3 to TRBJ2-1, with D possibly matching TRBD2 (7 bases). Germline-derived CDR1 and CDR2 are LGHNA and YSLEER. The CDR3 totals 13 residues. Trimming stripped 4 bases from V and 9 bases from J, with 13 bases between. CDR3 coding DNA: TGCGCCAGCAGCCCTCAAGGGGGGGGTGAGCAGTTCTTC. Its translation: CASSPQGGGEQFF.

This clone was recorded only once. The genes are TRBV30 and TRBJ2-3, with 11 bases identical to TRBD2. Germline V gene lookup returns CDR1 GTSNPN and CDR2 SVGIG (reference sequence). The CDR3 loop spans 15 amino acids. V lost 6 bases, J lost 4 bases, and 9 bases stayed unmatched. CDR3 sequence (DNA): TGTGCCTGTTCCCCGGGACTAGCGGTAGCAGATACGCAGTATTTT. As protein: CACSPGLAVADTQYF. Full variable domain (outside the CDR3, taken from reference TRBV30 and TRBJ2-3): SQTIHQWPATLVQPVGSPLSLECTVEGTSNPNLYWYRQAAGRGLQLLFYSVGIGQISSEVPQNLSASRPQDRQFILSSKKLLLSDSGFYLCACSPGLAVADTQYFGPGTRLTVL.

This clone came up a few times. The chain couples TRBV18 to TRBJ2-1; the match to TRBD2 covers 12 bases. The V and J ends lost 3 bases and 4 bases, in that order; junction bases with no gene match: 4. This CDR3 spans 16 amino acids. Germline values: CDR1 KGHSH, CDR2 LQKENI. CDR3 sequence: CASSPRTSGEYNEQFF. The DNA of the CDR3 is TGTGCCAGCTCACCGCGGACTAGCGGGGAGTACAATGAGCAGTTCTTC.

The chain carries TRBV4-1 and TRBJ1-3, with 10 positions matching TRBD1. The V gene end was trimmed by 5 bases and the J gene end by 4 bases; junction bases not matched to a gene: 14. CDR3 length: 18 residues. CDR1 is MGHRA, CDR2 YSYEKL, per germline. The CDR3 loop is CASSIRQGASEIGNTIYF. In nucleotides, the CDR3 is TGCGCCAGCAGCATAAGACAGGGGGCAAGCGAAATAGGAAACACCATATATTTT.

The chain is built from TRBV5-1 and TRBJ2-3; perhaps TRBD1 as D (6 bases). The V gene lost 3 bases and the J gene lost 2 bases, with 16 bases spanning the gap. Per the germline V gene, CDR1 is SGHRS and CDR2 is YFSETQ. This CDR3 is built from 16 residues. CDR3 sequence reads: CASSSASGQTTDTQYF. The CDR3 DNA reads TGCGCCAGCAGCTCCGCCTCCGGACAGACCACAGATACGCAGTATTTT.

The chain has TRBV19 and TRBJ1-2; TRBD1 is a possible D gene (5 bases). V lost 7 bases, J lost 4 bases, and 19 bases lay in between. Germline CDR1 LNHDA, CDR2 SQIVND (reference sequence). This CDR3 is 15 amino acids long. The CDR3 DNA sequence: TGTGCCAGTAAGGACATCCCCCAGGGTCCCTATGGCTACACCTTC. Its translation: CASKDIPQGPYGYTF.

The chain links TRBV6-1 to TRBJ1-2, with a possible D match to TRBD1 (5 bases). Germline V gives CDR1 MNHNS, CDR2 SASEGT. V was clipped by 3 bases and J by 8 bases, with 13 bases between them. The CDR3 loop spans 13 amino acids. The CDR3, as DNA: TGTGCCAGCAGTGAGGCTACCAAGGGGGGCTACACCTTC. Its protein product is CASSEATKGGYTF.

The chain links TRBV20-1 to TRBJ1-1, with D unclear. CDR3 length equals 11 residues. Looked up from germline, CDR1 is DFQATT and CDR2 is SNEGSKA (reference sequence). Trimming took off 1 base at V and 3 bases at J, with 3 bases between the two ends. The CDR3 DNA follows: TGCAGTGCTAGAGGGGACACTGAAGCTTTCTTT. Translated, it gives CSARGDTEAFF.

The chain employs TRBV19 and TRBJ2-3, with D possibly being TRBD2 (5 bases). V lost 3 bases, J lost 2 bases, and 6 bases lay in between. CDR1 is LNHDA, CDR2 SQIVND, per germline (reference sequence). This CDR3 is built from 13 residues. CDR3 residues: CASSIDYTDTQYF. CDR3 in DNA: TGTGCCAGTAGTATCGACTACACAGATACGCAGTATTTT.